This TCR beta chain was observed in a study of T and B cells in COVID-19 patients. From blood, roughly 240-550 ng of genomic DNA served as TRB template. This clonotype turned up a few times. As yet, its antigen is unknown. BIOMED2 TRB-A/B primer pools were used in multiplex TRB PCR. From the multiplex PCR reads, TCRdb called clonotypes with MiXCR, one entry per CDR3 protein. Seen here are 15,000 to 20,000 distinct CDR3 sequences, approximately 37% observed once, and the top ten hold more than 15%. This CDR3 has 16 residues. Losses at the gene ends were 6 bases for V and 2 bases for J; bases not matched to a gene: 11. Per the germline V gene, CDR1 is MNHEY and CDR2 is SMNVEV (reference sequence). The study's findings and limits: Symptomatic-phase blood samples from mildly ill patients and early samples from severe cases were scarce.

This receptor was taken from a human donor with active COVID-19. The sample comprised blood. The chain recombines TRBV27 with TRBJ2-5, with 8 bases fitting TRBD2. The CDR3 is CASSHAAERGQETQYF. Here the CDR3 DNA reads TGTGCCAGCAGCCACGCTGCCGAGCGGGGGCAAGAGACCCAGTACTTC.